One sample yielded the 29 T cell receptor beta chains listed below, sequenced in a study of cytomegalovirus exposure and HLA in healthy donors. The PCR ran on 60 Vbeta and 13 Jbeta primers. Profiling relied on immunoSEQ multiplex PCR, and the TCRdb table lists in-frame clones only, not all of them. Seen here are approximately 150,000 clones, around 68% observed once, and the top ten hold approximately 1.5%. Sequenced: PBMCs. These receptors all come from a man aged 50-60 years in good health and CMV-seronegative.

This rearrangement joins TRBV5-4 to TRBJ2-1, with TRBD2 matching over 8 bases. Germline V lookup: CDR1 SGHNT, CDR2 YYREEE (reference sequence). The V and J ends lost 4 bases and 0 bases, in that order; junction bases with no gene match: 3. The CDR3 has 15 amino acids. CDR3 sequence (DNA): TGTGCCAGCAGCCTACGGGGGGGCTCCTACAATGAGCAGTTCTTC. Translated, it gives CASSLRGGSYNEQFF.

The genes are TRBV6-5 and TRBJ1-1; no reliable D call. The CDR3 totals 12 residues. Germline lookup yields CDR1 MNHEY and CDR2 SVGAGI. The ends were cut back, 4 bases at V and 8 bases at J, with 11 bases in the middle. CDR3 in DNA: TGTGCCAGCAGTTCTCCCCGGGGAGAAGCTTTCTTT. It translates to CASSSPRGEAFF.

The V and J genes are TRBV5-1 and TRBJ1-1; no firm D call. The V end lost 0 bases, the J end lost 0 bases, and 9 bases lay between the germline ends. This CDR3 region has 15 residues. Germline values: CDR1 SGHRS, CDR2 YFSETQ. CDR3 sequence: CASSLAHSLNTEAFF. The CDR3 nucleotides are TGCGCCAGCAGCTTGGCTCACAGCCTGAACACTGAAGCTTTCTTT.

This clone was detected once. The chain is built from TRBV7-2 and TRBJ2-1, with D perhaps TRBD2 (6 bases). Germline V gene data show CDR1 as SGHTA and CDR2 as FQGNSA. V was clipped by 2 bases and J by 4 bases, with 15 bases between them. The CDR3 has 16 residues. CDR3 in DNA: TGTGCCAGCAGCTTATTTGCCCGGGCGGGGTACAATGAGCAGTTCTTC. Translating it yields CASSLFARAGYNEQFF.

The CDR3: CASSHLSGAGSVHEQYF. DNA for the CDR3: TGCGCCAGCAGCCACTTATCTGGTGCAGGGTCTGTCCACGAGCAGTACTTC. The chain joins TRBV4-3 to TRBJ2-7; D possibly corresponds to TRBD1 (5 bases). V was clipped by 3 bases and J by 5 bases, with 23 bases between them. The CDR3 has 17 residues. CDR1 and CDR2 (germline): LGHNA, YSLEER.

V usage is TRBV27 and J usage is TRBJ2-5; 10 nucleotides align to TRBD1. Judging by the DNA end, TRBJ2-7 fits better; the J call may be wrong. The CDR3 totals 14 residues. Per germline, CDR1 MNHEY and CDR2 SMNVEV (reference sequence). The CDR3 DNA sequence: TGTGCCAGCAGTTACGGGACAGGGGATTACGAGCAGTACTTC. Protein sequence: CASSYGTGDYEQYF.

CDR3 in DNA: TGTGCCAGCAGTGACCCCCCAAACACAGATACGCAGTATTTT. This sequence encodes CASSDPPNTDTQYF. V is TRBV25-1 and J is TRBJ2-3; the D is unclear. Per the germline V gene, CDR1 is MGHDK and CDR2 is SYGVNS. The V and J ends lost 3 bases and 2 bases respectively, with 9 bases between them. CDR3 length: 14 residues. Using reference TRBV25-1 and TRBJ2-3 for the parts outside the CDR3, the full variable domain is EADIYQTPRYLVIGTGKKITLECSQTMGHDKMYWYQQDPGMELHLIHYSYGVNSTEKGDLSSESTVSRIRTEHFPLTLESARPSHTSQYLCASSDPPNTDTQYFGPGTRLTVL.

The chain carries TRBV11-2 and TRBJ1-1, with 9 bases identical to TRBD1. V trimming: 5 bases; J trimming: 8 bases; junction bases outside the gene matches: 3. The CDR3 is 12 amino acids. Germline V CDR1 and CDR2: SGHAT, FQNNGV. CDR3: CASSHDRGEAFF. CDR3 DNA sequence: TGTGCCAGCAGCCACGACAGGGGGGAAGCTTTCTTT.

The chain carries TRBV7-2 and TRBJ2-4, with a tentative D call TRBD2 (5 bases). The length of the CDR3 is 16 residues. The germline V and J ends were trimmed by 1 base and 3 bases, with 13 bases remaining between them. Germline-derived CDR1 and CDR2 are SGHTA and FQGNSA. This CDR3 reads CASSLDSFSDKNIQYF. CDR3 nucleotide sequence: TGTGCCAGCAGCTTAGATTCGTTTAGCGACAAAAACATTCAGTACTTC.

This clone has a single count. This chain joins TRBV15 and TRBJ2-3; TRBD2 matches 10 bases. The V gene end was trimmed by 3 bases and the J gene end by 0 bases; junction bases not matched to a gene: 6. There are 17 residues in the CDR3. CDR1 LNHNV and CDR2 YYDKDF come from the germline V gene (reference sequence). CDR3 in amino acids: CATSREKAGGSTDTQYF. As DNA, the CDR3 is TGTGCCACCAGCAGGGAAAAAGCGGGGGGGAGCACAGATACGCAGTATTTT.

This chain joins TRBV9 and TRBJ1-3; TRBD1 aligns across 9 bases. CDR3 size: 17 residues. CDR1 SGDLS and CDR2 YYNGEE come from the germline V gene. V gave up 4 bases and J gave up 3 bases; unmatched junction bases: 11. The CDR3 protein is CASSSRTGTGFGNTIYF. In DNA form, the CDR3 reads TGTGCCAGCAGCAGCAGAACCGGGACAGGGTTTGGAAACACCATATATTTT.

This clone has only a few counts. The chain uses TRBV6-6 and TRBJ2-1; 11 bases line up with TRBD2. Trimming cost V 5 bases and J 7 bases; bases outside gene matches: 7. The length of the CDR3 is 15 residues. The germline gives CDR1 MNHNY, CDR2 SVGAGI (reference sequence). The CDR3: CASSRSGGASNEQFF. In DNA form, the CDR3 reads TGTGCCAGCAGTCGTAGCGGGGGGGCGTCGAATGAGCAGTTCTTC.

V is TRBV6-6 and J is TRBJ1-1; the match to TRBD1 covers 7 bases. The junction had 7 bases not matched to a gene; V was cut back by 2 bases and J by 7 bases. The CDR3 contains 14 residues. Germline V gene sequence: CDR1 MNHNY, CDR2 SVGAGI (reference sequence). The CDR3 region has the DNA TGTGCCAGCAGTTACCTTGGGACAGCCCTTGAAGCTTTCTTT. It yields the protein CASSYLGTALEAFF.

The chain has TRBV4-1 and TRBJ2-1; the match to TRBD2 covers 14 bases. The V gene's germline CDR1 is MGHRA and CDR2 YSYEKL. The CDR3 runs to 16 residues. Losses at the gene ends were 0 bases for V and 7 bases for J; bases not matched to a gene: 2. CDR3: CASSQEGLAGVNEQFF. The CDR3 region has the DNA TGCGCCAGCAGCCAAGAGGGACTAGCGGGGGTAAATGAGCAGTTCTTC.

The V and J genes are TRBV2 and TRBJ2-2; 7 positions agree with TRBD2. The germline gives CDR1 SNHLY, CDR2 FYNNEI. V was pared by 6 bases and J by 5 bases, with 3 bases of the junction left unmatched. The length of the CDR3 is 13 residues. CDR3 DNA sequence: TGTGCCAGCAGGGGGGGGAGAACCGGGGAGCTGTTTTTT. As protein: CASRGGRTGELFF.

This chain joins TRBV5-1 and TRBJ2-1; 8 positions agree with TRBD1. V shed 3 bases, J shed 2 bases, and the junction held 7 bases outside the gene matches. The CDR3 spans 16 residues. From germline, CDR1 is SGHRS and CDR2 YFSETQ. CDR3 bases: TGCGCCAGCAGCTACGGACAGGGAAGGCCCTACAATGAGCAGTTCTTC. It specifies CASSYGQGRPYNEQFF.

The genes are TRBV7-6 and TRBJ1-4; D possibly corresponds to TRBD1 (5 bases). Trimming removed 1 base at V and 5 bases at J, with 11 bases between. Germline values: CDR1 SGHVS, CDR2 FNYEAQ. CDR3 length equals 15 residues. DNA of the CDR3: TGTGCCAGCAGCTTAGGCCGTCAGGGAAATGAAAAACTGTTTTTT. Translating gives CASSLGRQGNEKLFF.

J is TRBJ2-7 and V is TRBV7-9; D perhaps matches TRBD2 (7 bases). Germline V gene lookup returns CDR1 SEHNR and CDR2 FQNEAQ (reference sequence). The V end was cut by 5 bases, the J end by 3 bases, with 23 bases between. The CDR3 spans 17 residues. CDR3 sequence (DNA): TGTGCCAGCAGCCCCTGGCGCGGGGGCTACCTGGGCTACGAGCAGTACTTC. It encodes CASSPWRGGYLGYEQYF.

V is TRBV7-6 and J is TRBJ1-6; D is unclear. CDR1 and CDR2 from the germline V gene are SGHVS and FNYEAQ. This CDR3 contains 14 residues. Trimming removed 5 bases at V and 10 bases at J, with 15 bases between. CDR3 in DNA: TGTGCCAGCAGCCTGCGGGCCAAAGGCTCACCCCTCCACTTT. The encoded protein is CASSLRAKGSPLHF.

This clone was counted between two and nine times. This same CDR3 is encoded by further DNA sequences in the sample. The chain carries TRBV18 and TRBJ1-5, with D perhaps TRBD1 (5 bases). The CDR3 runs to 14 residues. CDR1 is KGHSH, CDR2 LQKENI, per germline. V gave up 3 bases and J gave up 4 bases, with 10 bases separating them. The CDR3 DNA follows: TGTGCCAGCTCACCCGGGCAGGGAAATCAGCCCCAGCATTTT. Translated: CASSPGQGNQPQHF.

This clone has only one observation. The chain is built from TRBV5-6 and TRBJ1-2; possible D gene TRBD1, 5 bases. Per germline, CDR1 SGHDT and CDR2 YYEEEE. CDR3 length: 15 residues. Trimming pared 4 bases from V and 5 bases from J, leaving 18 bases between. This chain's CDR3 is CASSLFREVLYGYTF. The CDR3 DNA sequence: TGTGCCAGCAGCCTCTTCAGGGAGGTACTTTATGGCTACACCTTC.

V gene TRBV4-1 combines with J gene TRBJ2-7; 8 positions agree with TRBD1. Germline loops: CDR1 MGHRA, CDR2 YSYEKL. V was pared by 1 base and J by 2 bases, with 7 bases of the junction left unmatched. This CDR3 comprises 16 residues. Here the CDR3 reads CASSQVPGQATYEQYF. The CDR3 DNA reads TGCGCCAGCAGCCAAGTGCCGGGACAGGCGACCTACGAGCAGTACTTC.

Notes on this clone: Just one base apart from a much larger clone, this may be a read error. CDR3 protein: CASSLRGDTEAFF. CDR3 DNA: TGTGCCAGCAGCTTGCGGGGGGACACTGAAGCTTTCTTT. The V and J genes are TRBV7-2 and TRBJ1-1; TRBD1 might be the D (5 bases). The V end lost 3 bases, the J end lost 3 bases, and 8 bases lay between the germline ends. In germline, CDR1 is SGHTA, CDR2 FQGNSA. The CDR3 contains 13 residues.

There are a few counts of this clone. The chain's CDR3 is CASSSLGGTWNTEAFF. The CDR3 bases are TGTGCCAGCAGTTCCCTTGGGGGCACTTGGAACACTGAAGCTTTCTTT. The rearrangement links TRBV6-5 to TRBJ1-1; possible D gene TRBD1, 6 bases. The V gene's germline CDR1 is MNHEY and CDR2 SVGAGI. The V end was cut by 4 bases, the J end by 1 base, with 16 bases between. The CDR3 has 16 residues.

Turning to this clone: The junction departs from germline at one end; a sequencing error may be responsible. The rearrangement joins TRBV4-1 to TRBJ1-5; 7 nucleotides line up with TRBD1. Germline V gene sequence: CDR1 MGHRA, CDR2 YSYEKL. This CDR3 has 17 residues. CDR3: CASSRGPRQGGSQPQNF. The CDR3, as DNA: TGCGCCAGCAGCCGAGGTCCCCGACAGGGAGGAAGTCAGCCCCAGAATTTT.

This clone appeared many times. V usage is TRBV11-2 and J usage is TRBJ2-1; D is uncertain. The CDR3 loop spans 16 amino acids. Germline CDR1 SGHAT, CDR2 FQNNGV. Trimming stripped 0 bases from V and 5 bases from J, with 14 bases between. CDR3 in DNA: TGTGCCAGCAGCTTAGATCACTTTTTCGGAGACAATGAGCAGTTCTTC. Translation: CASSLDHFFGDNEQFF.

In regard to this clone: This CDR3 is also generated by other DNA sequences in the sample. In DNA form, the CDR3 reads TGTGCCAGCAGCTCTATAGACAGGGTCGGTGGCTACACCTTC. This gives the protein CASSSIDRVGGYTF. The rearrangement links TRBV11-2 to TRBJ1-2; TRBD1 aligns across 7 bases. This CDR3 is built from 14 residues. V lost 4 bases to trimming and J lost 7 bases; unmatched junction nucleotides: 9. Germline loops: CDR1 SGHAT, CDR2 FQNNGV.

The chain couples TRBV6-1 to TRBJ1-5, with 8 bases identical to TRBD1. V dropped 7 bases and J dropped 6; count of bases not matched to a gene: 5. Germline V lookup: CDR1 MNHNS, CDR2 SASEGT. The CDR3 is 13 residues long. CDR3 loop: CASTDRGSQPQHF. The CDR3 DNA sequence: TGTGCCAGCACCGACAGGGGCAGTCAGCCCCAGCATTTT.

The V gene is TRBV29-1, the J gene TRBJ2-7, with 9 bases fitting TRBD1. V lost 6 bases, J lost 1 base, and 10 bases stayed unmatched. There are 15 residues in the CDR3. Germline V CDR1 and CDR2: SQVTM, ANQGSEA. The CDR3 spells CSVGRTGGVSYEQYF. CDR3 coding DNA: TGCAGCGTCGGTAGAACAGGGGGCGTTTCCTACGAGCAGTACTTC.